The clone carrying this T cell receptor beta chain has ten or more counts. RNA transcripts yielded amplified TCR beta CDR3 regions. During a first-round RT-PCR of the TCR CDR3, the HTBI primer set was used. TCRdb used MiXCR to reprocess the multiplex PCR reads, holding one entry per CDR3 protein. The sample yields under 350,000 distinct CDR3 sequences, 21% seen once. The data stem from a study of T cells in Graves' hyperthyroidism and ophthalmopathy. The sequence was obtained from a woman in her fifties or sixties with Graves' hyperthyroidism. The sequenced material came from blood.

The CDR3 spells CASRAGGENTEAFF. For the CDR3, the DNA is TGTGCCAGCAGAGCTGGGGGGGAGAACACTGAAGCTTTCTTT. The rearrangement links TRBV6-1 to TRBJ1-1; perhaps TRBD1 as D (5 bases). V dropped 6 bases and J dropped 1 base, with 12 bases sitting between them. This CDR3 comprises 14 residues. Germline V gene lookup returns CDR1 MNHNS and CDR2 SASEGT.